This T cell receptor beta chain was identified in a study of cytomegalovirus exposure and HLA in healthy donors. J was trimmed by 4 bases and V by 4 bases; bases with no gene match: 5. The CDR3 totals 15 residues. Looked up from germline, CDR1 is SNHLY and CDR2 is FYNNEI. Libraries were prepared by immunoSEQ multiplex PCR; TCRdb keeps only in-frame clonotypes and omits some of them. The sample lists 150,000 to 200,000 clones, around 90% seen once, with around 3% in the top ten. The sequenced sample consisted of PBMCs. The chain uses TRBV2 and TRBJ2-5; 11 bases are shared with TRBD2. This TCR was recovered from a man younger than 30 in good health and CMV-seronegative. For the CDR3, the DNA is TGTGCCAGCAGTGGTGTTACTAGCGGGGGAGAGACCCAGTACTTC. It codes for CASSGVTSGGETQYF.